The TCR beta chain under discussion was sequenced for a study of T cell responses to AZD1222 COVID-19 vaccine. The germline gives CDR1 LGHNA, CDR2 YNFKEQ. V gave up 4 bases and J gave up 6 bases; unmatched junction bases: 10. This CDR3 spans 16 amino acids. TCRdb keeps only in-frame clones here, not all; method: immunoSEQ multiplex PCR. The table includes tens of thousands of clones, 80% to 90% detected once. The input for sequencing was peripheral blood, taken 28 days after the second AZD1222 dose. The sequence came from an adult who received the AZD1222 COVID-19 vaccine. The chain joins TRBV4-2 to TRBJ2-5; 11 bases align to TRBD2. The CDR3 DNA reads TGTGCCAGCAGCCGAATGGATAGCGGGGGGGCAAAGACCCAGTACTTC. Protein sequence: CASSRMDSGGAKTQYF.